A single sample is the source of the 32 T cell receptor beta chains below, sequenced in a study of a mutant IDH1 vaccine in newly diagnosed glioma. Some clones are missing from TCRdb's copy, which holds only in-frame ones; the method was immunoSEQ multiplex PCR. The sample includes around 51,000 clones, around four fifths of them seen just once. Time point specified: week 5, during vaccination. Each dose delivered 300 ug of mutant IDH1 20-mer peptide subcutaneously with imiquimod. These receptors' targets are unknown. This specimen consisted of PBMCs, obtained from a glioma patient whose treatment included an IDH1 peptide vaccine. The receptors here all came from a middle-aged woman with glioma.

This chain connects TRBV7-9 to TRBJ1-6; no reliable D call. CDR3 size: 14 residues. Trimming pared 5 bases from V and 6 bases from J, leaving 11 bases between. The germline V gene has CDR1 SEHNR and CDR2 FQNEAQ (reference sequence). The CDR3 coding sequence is TGTGCCAGCAGCCCCCCGACCGGTAATTCACCCCTCCACTTT. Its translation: CASSPPTGNSPLHF.

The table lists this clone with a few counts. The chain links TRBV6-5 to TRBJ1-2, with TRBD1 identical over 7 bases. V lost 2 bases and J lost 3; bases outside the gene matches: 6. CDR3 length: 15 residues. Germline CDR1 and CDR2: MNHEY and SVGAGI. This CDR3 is CASSYDRVGDYGYTF. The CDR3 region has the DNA TGTGCCAGCAGTTACGACAGGGTGGGTGACTATGGCTACACCTTC.

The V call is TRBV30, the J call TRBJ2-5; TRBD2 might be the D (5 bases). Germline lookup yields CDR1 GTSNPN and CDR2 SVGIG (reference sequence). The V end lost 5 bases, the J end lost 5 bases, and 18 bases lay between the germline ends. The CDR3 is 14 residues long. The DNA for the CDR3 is TGTGCCTGGTTGAGCGGCCCCCTGTTTGAGACCCAGTACTTC. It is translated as CAWLSGPLFETQYF.

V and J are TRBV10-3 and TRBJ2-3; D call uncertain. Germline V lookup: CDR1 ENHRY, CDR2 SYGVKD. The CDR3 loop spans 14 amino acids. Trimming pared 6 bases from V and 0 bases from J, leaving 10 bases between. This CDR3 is CAISGPTSTDTQYF. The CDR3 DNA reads TGTGCCATCAGCGGGCCAACTAGCACAGATACGCAGTATTTT.

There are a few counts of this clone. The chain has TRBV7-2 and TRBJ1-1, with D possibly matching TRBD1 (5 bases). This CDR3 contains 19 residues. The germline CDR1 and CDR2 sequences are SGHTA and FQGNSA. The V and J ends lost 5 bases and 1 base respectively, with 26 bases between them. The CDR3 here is CASSPPGRRQGYQNTEAFF. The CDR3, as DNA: TGTGCCAGCAGCCCACCCGGTCGGCGGCAGGGTTATCAGAACACTGAAGCTTTCTTT.

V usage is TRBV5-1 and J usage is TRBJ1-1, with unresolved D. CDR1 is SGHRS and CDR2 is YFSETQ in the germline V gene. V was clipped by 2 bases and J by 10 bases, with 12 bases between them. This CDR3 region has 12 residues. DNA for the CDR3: TGCGCCAGCAGCTTCCCCGAAGGACCAGCTTTCTTT. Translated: CASSFPEGPAFF.

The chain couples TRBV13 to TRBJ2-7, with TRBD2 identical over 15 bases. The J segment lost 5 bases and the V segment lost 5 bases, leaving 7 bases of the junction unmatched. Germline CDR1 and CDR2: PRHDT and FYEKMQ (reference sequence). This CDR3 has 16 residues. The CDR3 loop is CASSPGLAGGLNEQYF. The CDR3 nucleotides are TGTGCCAGCAGCCCCGGACTAGCGGGGGGGCTTAACGAGCAGTACTTC.

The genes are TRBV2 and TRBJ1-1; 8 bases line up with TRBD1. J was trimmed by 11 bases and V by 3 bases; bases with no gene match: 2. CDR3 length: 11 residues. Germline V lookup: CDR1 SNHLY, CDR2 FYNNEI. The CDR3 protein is CASSEDRVAFF. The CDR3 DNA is TGTGCCAGCAGTGAGGACAGGGTGGCTTTCTTT.

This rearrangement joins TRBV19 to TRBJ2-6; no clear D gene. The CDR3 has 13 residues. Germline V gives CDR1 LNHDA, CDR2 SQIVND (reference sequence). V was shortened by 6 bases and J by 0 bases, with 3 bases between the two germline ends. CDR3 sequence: CASRLSGANVLTF. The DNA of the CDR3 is TGTGCCAGTAGACTCTCTGGGGCCAACGTCCTGACTTTC.

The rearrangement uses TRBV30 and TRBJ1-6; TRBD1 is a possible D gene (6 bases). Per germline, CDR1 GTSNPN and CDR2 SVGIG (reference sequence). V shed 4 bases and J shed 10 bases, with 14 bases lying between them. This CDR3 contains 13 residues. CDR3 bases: TGTGCCTGGACCAAGGGGGGCGACTCACCCCTCCACTTT. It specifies CAWTKGGDSPLHF.

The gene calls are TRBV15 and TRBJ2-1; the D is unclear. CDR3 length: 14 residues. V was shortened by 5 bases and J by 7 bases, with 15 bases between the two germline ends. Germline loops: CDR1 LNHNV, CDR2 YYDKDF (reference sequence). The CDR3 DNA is TGTGCCACCAGCTACCGTGGCAGGCGGAATGAGCAGTTCTTC. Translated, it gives CATSYRGRRNEQFF.

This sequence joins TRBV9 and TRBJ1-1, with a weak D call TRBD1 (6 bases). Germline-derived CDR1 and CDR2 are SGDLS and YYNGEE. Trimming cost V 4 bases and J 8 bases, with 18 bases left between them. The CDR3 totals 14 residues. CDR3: CASSPRLGGLEAFF. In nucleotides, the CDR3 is TGTGCCAGCAGCCCGCGATTAGGGGGACTAGAAGCTTTCTTT.

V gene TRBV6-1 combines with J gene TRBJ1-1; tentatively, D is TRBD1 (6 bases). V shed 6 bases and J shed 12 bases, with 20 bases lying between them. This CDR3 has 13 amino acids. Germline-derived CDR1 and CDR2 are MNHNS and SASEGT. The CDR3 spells CASRQQQGLDTFF. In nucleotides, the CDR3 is TGTGCCAGCAGACAACAACAGGGTCTTGATACTTTCTTT.

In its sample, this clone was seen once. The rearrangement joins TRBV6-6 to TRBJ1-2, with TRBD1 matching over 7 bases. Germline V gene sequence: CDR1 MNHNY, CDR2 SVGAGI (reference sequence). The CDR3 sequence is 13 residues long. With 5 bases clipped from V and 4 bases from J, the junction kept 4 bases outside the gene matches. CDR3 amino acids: CASSDRAPYGYTF. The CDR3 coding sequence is TGTGCCAGCAGTGACAGGGCCCCCTATGGCTACACCTTC.

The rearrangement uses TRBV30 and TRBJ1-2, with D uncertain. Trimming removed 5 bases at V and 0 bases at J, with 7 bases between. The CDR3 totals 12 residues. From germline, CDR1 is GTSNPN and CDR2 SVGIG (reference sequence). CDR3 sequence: CAWDTPNYGYTF. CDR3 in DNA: TGTGCCTGGGATACCCCTAACTATGGCTACACCTTC.

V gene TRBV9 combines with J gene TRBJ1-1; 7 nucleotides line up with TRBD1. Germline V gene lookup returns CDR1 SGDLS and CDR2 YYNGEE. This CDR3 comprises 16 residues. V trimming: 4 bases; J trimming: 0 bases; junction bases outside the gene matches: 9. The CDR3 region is CASSPTSGTVNTEAFF. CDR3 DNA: TGTGCCAGCAGCCCGACATCCGGGACAGTGAACACTGAAGCTTTCTTT.

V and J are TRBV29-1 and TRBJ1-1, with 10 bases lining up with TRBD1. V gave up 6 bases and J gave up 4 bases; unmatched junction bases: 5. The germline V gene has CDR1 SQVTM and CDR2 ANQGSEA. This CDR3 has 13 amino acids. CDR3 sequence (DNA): TGCAGCGTCCGACAGGGGGCCAGCACTGAAGCTTTCTTT. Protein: CSVRQGASTEAFF.

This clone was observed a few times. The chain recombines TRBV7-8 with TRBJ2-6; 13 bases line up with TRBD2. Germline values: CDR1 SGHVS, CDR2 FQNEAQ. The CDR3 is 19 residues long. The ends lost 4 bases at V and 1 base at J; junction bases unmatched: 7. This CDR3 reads CASSSRLAGGVSGANVLTF. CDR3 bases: TGTGCCAGCAGCTCCCGACTAGCGGGGGGAGTATCTGGGGCCAACGTCCTGACTTTC. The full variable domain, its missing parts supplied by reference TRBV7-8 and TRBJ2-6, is GAGVSQSPRYKVAKRGQDVALRCDPISGHVSLFWYQQALGQGPEFLTYFQNEAQLDKSGLPSDRFFAERPEGSVSTLKIQRTQQEDSAVYLCASSSRLAGGVSGANVLTFGAGSRLTVL.

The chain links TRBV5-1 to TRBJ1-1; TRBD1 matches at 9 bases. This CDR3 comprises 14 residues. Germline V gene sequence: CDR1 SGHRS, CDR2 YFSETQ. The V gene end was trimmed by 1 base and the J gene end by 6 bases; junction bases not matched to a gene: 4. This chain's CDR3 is CASSLRDRASEAFF. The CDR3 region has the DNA TGCGCCAGCAGCTTGCGGGACAGGGCATCTGAAGCTTTCTTT.

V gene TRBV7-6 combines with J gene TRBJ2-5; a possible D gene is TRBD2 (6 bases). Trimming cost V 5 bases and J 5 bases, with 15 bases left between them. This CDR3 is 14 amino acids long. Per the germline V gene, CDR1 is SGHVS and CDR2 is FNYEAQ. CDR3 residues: CASSETGGAETQYF. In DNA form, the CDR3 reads TGTGCCAGCAGCGAAACCGGAGGGGCCGAGACCCAGTACTTC.

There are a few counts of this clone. Written as DNA, the CDR3 is TGTGCCAGCAGCGGCCCAGTGTGGTCGGATGAAAAACTGTTTTTT. As protein: CASSGPVWSDEKLFF. The chain links TRBV9 to TRBJ1-4, with D unresolved. CDR1 is SGDLS, CDR2 YYNGEE, per germline. The CDR3 is 15 residues long. The V end was cut by 3 bases, the J end by 6 bases, with 15 bases between.

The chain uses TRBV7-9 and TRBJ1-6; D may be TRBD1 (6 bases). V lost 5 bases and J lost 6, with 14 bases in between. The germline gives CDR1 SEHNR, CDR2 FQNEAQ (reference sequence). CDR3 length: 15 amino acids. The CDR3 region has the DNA TGTGCCAGCAGCCATGGACAGCAAATTAATTCACCCCTCCACTTT. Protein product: CASSHGQQINSPLHF.

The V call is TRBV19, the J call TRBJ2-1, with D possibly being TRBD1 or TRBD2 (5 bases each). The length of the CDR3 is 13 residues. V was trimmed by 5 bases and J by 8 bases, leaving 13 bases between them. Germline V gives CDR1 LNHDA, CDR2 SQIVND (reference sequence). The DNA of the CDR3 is TGTGCCAGTAGTCCCTCGGGGCTGGATGAGCAGTTCTTC. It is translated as CASSPSGLDEQFF.

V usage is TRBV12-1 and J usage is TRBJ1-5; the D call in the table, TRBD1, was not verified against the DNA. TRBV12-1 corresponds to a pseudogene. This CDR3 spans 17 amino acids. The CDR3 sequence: CASSGWDREGPIQPQHF. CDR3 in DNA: TGTGCCAGCAGCGGTTGGGACAGGGAGGGCCCCATCCAGCCCCAGCATTTT.

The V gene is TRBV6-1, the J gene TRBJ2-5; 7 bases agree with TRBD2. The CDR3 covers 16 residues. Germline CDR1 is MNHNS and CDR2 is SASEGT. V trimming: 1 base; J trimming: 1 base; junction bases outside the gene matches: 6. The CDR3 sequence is CASSEGSRTSQETQYF. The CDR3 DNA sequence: TGTGCCAGCAGTGAAGGATCCCGGACTAGCCAAGAGACCCAGTACTTC.

CDR3 region: CASSQSGTGGLTLHF. In DNA, the CDR3 is TGTGCCAGCAGCCAATCCGGGACAGGGGGTCTCACCCTCCACTTT. The chain employs TRBV14 and TRBJ1-6, with 11 nucleotides matching TRBD1. V lost 2 bases and J lost 14; bases outside the gene matches: 8. Germline V CDR1 and CDR2: SGHDN, FVKESK. The CDR3 consists of 15 residues.

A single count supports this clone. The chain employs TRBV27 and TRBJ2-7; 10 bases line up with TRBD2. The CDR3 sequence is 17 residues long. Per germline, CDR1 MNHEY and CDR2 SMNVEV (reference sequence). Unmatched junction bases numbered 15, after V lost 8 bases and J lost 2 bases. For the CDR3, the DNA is TGTGCCAGCCGATTTCGGGCGTTAGCGGGGGGCCCCTACGAGCAGTACTTC. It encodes CASRFRALAGGPYEQYF.

CDR3 coding DNA: TGTGCCAGCAGCAATGGACAGGGGGCACGAGGAAACACCATATATTTT. It translates to CASSNGQGARGNTIYF. The gene calls are TRBV21-1 and TRBJ1-3; TRBD1 is taken as the D call from the table, unchecked against the DNA. TRBV21-1 is shown as a pseudogene. The CDR3 has 16 residues.

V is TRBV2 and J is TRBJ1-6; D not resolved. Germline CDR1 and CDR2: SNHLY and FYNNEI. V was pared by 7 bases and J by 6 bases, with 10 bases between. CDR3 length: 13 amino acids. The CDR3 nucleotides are TGTGCCAGCATGGGAGAAAGTAATTCACCCCTCCACTTT. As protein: CASMGESNSPLHF.

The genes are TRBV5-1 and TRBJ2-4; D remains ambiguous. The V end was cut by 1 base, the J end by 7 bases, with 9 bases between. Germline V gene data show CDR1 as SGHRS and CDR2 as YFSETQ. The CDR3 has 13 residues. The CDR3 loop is CASSLSGTNIQYF. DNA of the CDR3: TGCGCCAGCAGCTTGTCCGGTACGAACATTCAGTACTTC. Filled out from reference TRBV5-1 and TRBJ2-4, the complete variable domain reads KAGVTQTPRYLIKTRGQQVTLSCSPISGHRSVSWYQQTPGQGLQFLFEYFSETQRNKGNFPGRFSGRQFSNSRSEMNVSTLELGDSALYLCASSLSGTNIQYFGAGTRLSVL.

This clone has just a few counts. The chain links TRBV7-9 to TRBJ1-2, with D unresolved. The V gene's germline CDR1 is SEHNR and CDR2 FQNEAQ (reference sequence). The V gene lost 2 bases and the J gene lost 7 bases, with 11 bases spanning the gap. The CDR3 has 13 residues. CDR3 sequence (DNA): TGTGCCAGCAGCTTAAGCCAAACTTCTGGCTACACCTTC. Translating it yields CASSLSQTSGYTF.

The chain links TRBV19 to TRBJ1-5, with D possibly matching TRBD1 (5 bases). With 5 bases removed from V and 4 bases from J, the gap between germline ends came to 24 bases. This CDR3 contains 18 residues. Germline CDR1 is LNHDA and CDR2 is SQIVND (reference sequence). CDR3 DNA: TGTGCCAGTAGTTCGCCTCGGGACGGGCTACGGCAAAATCAGCCCCAGCATTTT. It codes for CASSSPRDGLRQNQPQHF.